One T cell receptor (beta chain) is described in this entry. The data originate from a study of cytomegalovirus exposure and HLA in healthy donors. CDR3 length equals 14 residues. Germline V CDR1 and CDR2: SEHNR, FQNEAQ (reference sequence). The V gene end was trimmed by 7 bases and the J gene end by 5 bases; junction bases not matched to a gene: 3. This PCR relied on a set of 60 Vbeta primers and 13 Jbeta primers. Assay: immunoSEQ multiplex PCR; the TCRdb copy retains only in-frame clones and omits some. The sample shows about 120,000 clones, roughly three fifths of them seen only once. This receptor was obtained from a middle-aged woman in good health and CMV-seropositive. What was sequenced was PBMCs. This rearrangement joins TRBV7-9 to TRBJ2-1; 12 bases are shared with TRBD2. In nucleotides, the CDR3 is TGTGCCAGCAACCGACTAGCGGGAGACAATGAGCAGTTCTTC. Translation gives CASNRLAGDNEQFF.